This T cell receptor beta chain appears in the sequencing data of a study of cytomegalovirus exposure and HLA in healthy donors. General study findings and limits: Later analysis suggested most CMV-associated TCR beta chains were HLA-restricted.

Participants comprised healthy donors of bone marrow. Donors were ostensibly healthy at sampling, although undocumented immune exposures were probable. A multiplex PCR was run with 60 Vbeta primers and 13 Jbeta primers. Sequencing used immunoSEQ multiplex PCR; TCRdb keeps in-frame clones, though not all of them. This sample has around 150,000 clones, with roughly 70% found just once. About this clone: The antigen is undetermined.

From germline, CDR1 is SQVTM and CDR2 ANQGSEA. The CDR3 has 11 amino acids. Trimming at V came to 6 bases and at J to 10 bases, leaving 5 bases not matched to a gene. The sequence was collected from a male donor in good health and CMV-seronegative. The sample comprised PBMCs. The chain combines TRBV29-1 with TRBJ2-1; 8 bases agree with TRBD1. DNA of the CDR3: TGCAGCGTATCCCGGGACAGGGAGCAGTTCTTC. Translating gives CSVSRDREQFF.